The present T cell receptor beta chain was sequenced within a study of cytomegalovirus exposure and HLA in healthy donors. The PCR was carried out with 60 Vbeta primers and 13 Jbeta primers. Clones were sequenced by immunoSEQ multiplex PCR, and TCRdb holds only the in-frame ones, with some missing. Counted here are about 160,000 clones, approximately 85% occurring once; the ten biggest clones make up roughly 2.1%. This clone was detected only a few times. V trimming: 4 bases; J trimming: 2 bases; junction bases outside the gene matches: 18. Germline values: CDR1 SEHNR, CDR2 FQNEAQ (reference sequence). CDR3 length equals 19 residues.

The chain couples TRBV7-9 to TRBJ1-1, with 8 bases that match TRBD1. The source is a man aged 18 to 30 in good health and CMV-seropositive. The source material was PBMCs. The CDR3 DNA reads as TGTGCCAGCAGCTCCCTCCAGGGGGCTCTCAGGGGATCCAACACTGAAGCTTTCTTT. Translated, it gives CASSSLQGALRGSNTEAFF. Using reference TRBV7-9 and TRBJ1-1 for the parts outside the CDR3, the full variable domain is DTGVSQNPRHKITKRGQNVTFRCDPISEHNRLYWYRQTLGQGPEFLTYFQNEAQLEKSRLLSDRFSAERPKGSFSTLEIQRTEQGDSAMYLCASSSLQGALRGSNTEAFFGQGTRLTVV.